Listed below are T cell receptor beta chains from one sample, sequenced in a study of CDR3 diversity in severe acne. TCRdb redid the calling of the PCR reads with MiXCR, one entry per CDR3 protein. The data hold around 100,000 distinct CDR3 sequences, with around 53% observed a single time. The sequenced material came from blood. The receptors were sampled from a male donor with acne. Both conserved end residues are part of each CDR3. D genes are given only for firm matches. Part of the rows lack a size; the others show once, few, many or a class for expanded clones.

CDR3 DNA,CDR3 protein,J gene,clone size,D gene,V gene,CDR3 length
NA,CASSESGQGHSPLHFGNGTRELFF,TRBJ2-2,NA,NA,TRBV10-1,24
TGTGCCATCGAGGGGGGCAGGGACCACGAGCAGTACTTC,CAIEGGRDHEQYF,TRBJ2-7,many,NA,TRBV10-3,13
TGTGCCAGCAGTTACCGTAACAGCAACATGAACACCGGGGAGCTGTTTTTT,CASSYRNSNMNTGELFF,TRBJ2-2,few,NA,TRBV6-5,17
TGTGCCATCAGTGAGCCACCAACCTACGAGCAGTACTTC,CAISEPPTYEQYF,TRBJ2-7,medium-sized,NA,TRBV10-3,13
TGTGCCACCAGTGAGGGAAGGGGGTTGTCTGGGGCCAACGTCCTGACTTTC,CATSEGRGLSGANVLTF,TRBJ2-6,few,NA,TRBV24-1,17
TGTGCCAGCAGCTTGAACCCCGGGACAGGTCCCTACGAGCAGTACTTC,CASSLNPGTGPYEQYF,TRBJ2-7,many,TRBD1,TRBV5-4,16
TGTGCCAGCAGCTTAGGGGACAGGGGGCAGAGTGAAAAACTGTTTTTT,CASSLGDRGQSEKLFF,TRBJ1-4,many,TRBD1,TRBV7-9,16
TGCAGTGCTAACAGACCGGGACAATCAAATTCACCCCTCCACTTT,CSANRPGQSNSPLHF,TRBJ1-6,NA,NA,TRBV20-1,15
TGCAGTGCTCCTGGGAGCGGGAGTTTCTCCTACGAGCAGTACTTC,CSAPGSGSFSYEQYF,TRBJ2-7,NA,TRBD2,TRBV20-1,15
TGTGCCAGCAGGGGAGGTTGGGGGGCTCGAAATCAGCCCCAGCATTTT,CASRGGWGARNQPQHF,TRBJ1-5,NA,NA,TRBV2,16
TGTGCCAGCAGCTTCGGAGGGACCAATCAGCCCCAGCATTTT,CASSFGGTNQPQHF,TRBJ1-5,NA,NA,TRBV13,14
TGTGCCAGCAGCTCCCGCTCCGGACTGGGTTTAGGTTCACCCCTCCACTTT,CASSSRSGLGLGSPLHF,TRBJ1-6,NA,NA,TRBV7-9,17
TGCGCCAGCAGCTTAGACCCAGGAAGCGTCCGTCAAGAGACCCAGTACTTC,CASSLDPGSVRQETQYF,TRBJ2-5,many,NA,TRBV5-1,17
TGTGCCAGCAAACCGGGACAGGGCAATTACGAGCAGTACTTC,CASKPGQGNYEQYF,TRBJ2-7,NA,TRBD1,TRBV7-2,14
TGTGCCAGCAGTTTATCCCCCGCACACGAGCAGTACTTC,CASSLSPAHEQYF,TRBJ2-7,many,NA,TRBV27,13
TGTGCCTGGAGTGTACTAGGCCTCGGGCCCACTGAAGCTTTCTTT,CAWSVLGLGPTEAFF,TRBJ1-1,NA,NA,TRBV25-1,15
TGTGCCACCAGTAAATCTGGGGCTTTGGGACAGGAGAACACTGAAGCTTTCTTT,CATSKSGALGQENTEAFF,TRBJ1-1,NA,TRBD1,TRBV24-1,18
TGCGCCAGCAGCCAAGGGTCGGGACAGGGGAACTATGGCTACACCTTC,CASSQGSGQGNYGYTF,TRBJ1-2,few,TRBD1,TRBV4-3,16
TGTGCCAGCAGCTGGGGGACAGGCAATGAAAAACTGTTTTTT,CASSWGTGNEKLFF,TRBJ1-4,many,TRBD1,TRBV5-6,14
TGTGCCAGCAGCCTAGAGGGACAGGGTACTGGGGCCAACGTCCTGACTTTC,CASSLEGQGTGANVLTF,TRBJ2-6,few,TRBD1,TRBV9,17
TGCAGCGTTGAAGGATCGGGGCACGAGCAGTACTTC,CSVEGSGHEQYF,TRBJ2-7,NA,NA,TRBV20-1,12
TGTGCCACCAGCAGACCAATAACAGGGGGGACTGAAGCTTTCTTT,CATSRPITGGTEAFF,TRBJ1-1,many,TRBD1,TRBV15,15
TGCGCCAGCAGCTTAGGACAGGGACGGACTAGCGGGACCGACAATGAGCAGTTCTTC,CASSLGQGRTSGTDNEQFF,TRBJ2-1,once,TRBD2,TRBV4-3,19
TGTGCCAGCAGTGACTACCAGGGTTTTAATGAAAAACTGTTTTTT,CASSDYQGFNEKLFF,TRBJ1-4,NA,NA,TRBV25-1,15
TGTGCCAGCAGACAAGAAATGAGCAGAGAAAAACTGGTTTTT,CASRQEMSREKLVF,TRBJ1-4,NA,NA,TRBV6-6,14
TGTGCCAGTAGGCCTCTGGTAGGTAGCCGAGATACGCAGTATTTT,CASRPLVGSRDTQYF,TRBJ2-3,many,NA,TRBV19,15
TGTGCCAGCAGCTTAGACGAAGAGTGGCTGTTTTTT,CASSLDEEWLFF,TRBJ1-4,NA,NA,TRBV7-9,12
TGTGCCAGCACGGGGGGTCTGCCGCCCGGGGAGCTGTTTTTT,CASTGGLPPGELFF,TRBJ2-2,NA,TRBD2,TRBV2,14
TGCAGCGTTGAAGATTGGGCTGGAAACACCATATATTTT,CSVEDWAGNTIYF,TRBJ1-3,NA,NA,TRBV29-1,13
TGTGCCAGCAGCTTAGAAACCTACGAGCAGTACTTC,CASSLETYEQYF,TRBJ2-7,many,NA,TRBV5-1,12
TGTGCCAGCAGTGAGAGCGGGAGCGTCGAGACCCAGTACTTC,CASSESGSVETQYF,TRBJ2-5,NA,TRBD2,TRBV2,14
TGTGCCAGCAGCTTAGAAGGGCTCGGGGAGCTGTTTTTT,CASSLEGLGELFF,TRBJ2-2,NA,NA,TRBV7-2,13
TGTGCCAGCAGACAGGGTACCCCTCCCGGTGGCTACACCTTC,CASRQGTPPGGYTF,TRBJ1-2,few,NA,TRBV7-2,14
TGTGCCAGCAGTGGGACTAGCGGGAGAAGGGACAATGAGCAGTTCTTC,CASSGTSGRRDNEQFF,TRBJ2-1,few,TRBD2,TRBV2,16
NA,CASSRQGAGEKLFFGSGTQQYF,TRBJ2-7,NA,NA,TRBV6-6,22
TGTGCCACCAGTATAGGGTCCACCGGGGAGCTGTTTTTT,CATSIGSTGELFF,TRBJ2-2,NA,NA,TRBV24-1,13